A single sample is the source of the 21 T cell receptor beta chains below, sequenced in a study of T cell repertoires in cytomegalovirus infection. MiXCR, applied by TCRdb to the reads, yields one record per CDR3 protein. The data hold roughly 990,000 distinct CDR3 sequences, with approximately 33% observed a single time. No cognate antigen is known for these TCRs. The sample here was cultured CD8+ T cells from PBMCs, taken from culture after CMV antigen stimulation. The receptors here all came from a human donor in good health (CMV status not recorded). Some clones in this sample may be carry-over from other donors' samples.

The gene calls are TRBV12-5 and TRBJ1-2, with D perhaps TRBD1 (5 bases). CDR3 length equals 11 residues. Germline lookup yields CDR1 LGHNT and CDR2 FRNRAP. The V and J ends lost 6 bases and 12 bases respectively, with 14 bases between them. CDR3: CASGPGTLDTF. In DNA form, the CDR3 reads TGTGCTAGTGGACCCGGGACCCTGGACACCTTC.

The chain couples TRBV9 to TRBJ1-1; unclear D gene. V was clipped by 3 bases and J by 0 bases, with 6 bases between them. The CDR3 has 13 residues. CDR1 SGDLS and CDR2 YYNGEE come from the germline V gene. The DNA for the CDR3 is TGTGCCAGCAGCGACGCCCTGAACACTGAAGCTTTCTTT. Protein product: CASSDALNTEAFF.

This clonotype was seen a handful of times. The chain uses TRBV27 and TRBJ1-6, with a weak D call TRBD1 (6 bases). This CDR3 region has 15 residues. The V end was cut by 7 bases, the J end by 9 bases, with 19 bases between. Germline V gives CDR1 MNHEY, CDR2 SMNVEV (reference sequence). CDR3: CASTSPAGVRSPLHF. CDR3 nucleotide sequence: TGTGCCAGCACCTCCCCCGCAGGGGTCCGTTCACCCCTCCACTTT.

This clonotype was recorded at least ten times. The chain carries TRBV7-2 and TRBJ1-5, with 9 bases matching TRBD1. Losses at the gene ends were 5 bases for V and 5 bases for J; bases not matched to a gene: 4. Germline V gives CDR1 SGHTA, CDR2 FQGNSA. The CDR3 has 14 residues. The CDR3 is CASSATGGHQPQHF. Written as DNA, the CDR3 is TGTGCCAGCAGCGCTACAGGGGGCCATCAGCCCCAGCATTTT.

V gene TRBV19 combines with J gene TRBJ1-1, with D possibly being TRBD1 (5 bases). The germline V gene encodes CDR1 LNHDA and CDR2 SQIVND (reference sequence). The CDR3 contains 13 residues. In DNA, the CDR3 is TGTGCAAAGGGGCGACAGAAGAACACTGAAGCTTTCTTT. Amino acids: CAKGRQKNTEAFF.

The chain couples TRBV29-1 to TRBJ2-7; 8 bases fit TRBD1. The CDR3 has 15 residues. In germline, CDR1 is SQVTM, CDR2 ANQGSEA. The trim removed 4 bases at V and 0 bases at J, leaving 8 bases unmatched. The CDR3 region is CSVGFRDRSSYEQYF. Written as DNA, the CDR3 is TGCAGCGTTGGATTCCGGGACAGGAGCTCCTACGAGCAGTACTTC.

This clonotype was counted once. The chain uses TRBV15 and TRBJ2-5, with D uncertain. Germline V gene data show CDR1 as LNHNV and CDR2 as YYDKDF (reference sequence). CDR3 length equals 11 residues. Trimming shortened V by 5 bases and J by 7 bases, and 8 bases separated the two germline ends. The CDR3 spells CATSGPGTQYF. In nucleotides, the CDR3 is TGTGCCACCAGCGGACCGGGGACCCAGTACTTC.

This clonotype was seen a handful of times. The V gene is TRBV4-3, the J gene TRBJ1-1; weak D call: TRBD1 (6 bases). Germline V CDR1 and CDR2: LGHNA, YSLEER. CDR3 size: 15 residues. Trimming cost V 0 bases and J 2 bases, with 10 bases left between them. The CDR3 reads CASSQDGGGNTEAFF. The DNA for the CDR3 is TGCGCCAGCAGCCAAGATGGAGGGGGTAACACTGAAGCTTTCTTT.

There are a few counts of this clonotype. CDR3 in amino acids: CASLGWVDTGELFF. CDR3 sequence (DNA): TGTGCCAGCCTAGGATGGGTGGACACCGGGGAGCTGTTTTTT. The J gene is TRBJ2-2, the V gene TRBV19; no definite D call. V was pared by 9 bases and J by 3 bases, with 14 bases between. The V gene's germline CDR1 is LNHDA and CDR2 SQIVND (reference sequence). This CDR3 region has 14 residues.

This clonotype was counted between two and nine times. V usage is TRBV7-9 and J usage is TRBJ2-1, with D possibly being TRBD1 (6 bases). V was shortened by 5 bases and J by 6 bases, with 11 bases between the two germline ends. The CDR3 extends over 13 amino acids. CDR1 is SEHNR and CDR2 is FQNEAQ in the germline V gene (reference sequence). The CDR3 DNA follows: TGTGCCAGCAGCGTTCAGGGGAGCAATGAGCAGTTCTTC. Amino acid sequence: CASSVQGSNEQFF.

This chain uses TRBV29-1 with TRBJ1-3; a possible D gene is TRBD1 (6 bases). Germline V gives CDR1 SQVTM, CDR2 ANQGSEA. V lost 1 base and J lost 0, with 13 bases in between. The CDR3 totals 16 residues. This CDR3 reads CSVEGGPDSSGNTIYF. The DNA of the CDR3 is TGCAGCGTTGAAGGGGGCCCGGACAGCTCTGGAAACACCATATATTTT.

V is TRBV7-9 and J is TRBJ1-2; D is undetermined. The CDR3 consists of 15 residues. Germline values: CDR1 SEHNR, CDR2 FQNEAQ (reference sequence). V lost 1 base and J 3 bases, leaving 12 bases between the germline ends. CDR3 amino acids: CASSLDQGRYYGYTF. The CDR3 bases are TGTGCCAGCAGCTTAGACCAAGGGAGGTACTATGGCTACACCTTC.

The V call is TRBV13, the J call TRBJ2-5; D perhaps matches TRBD1 (6 bases). Germline loops: CDR1 PRHDT, CDR2 FYEKMQ (reference sequence). This CDR3 contains 13 residues. V gave up 3 bases and J gave up 5 bases, with 10 bases separating them. The CDR3: CASSFLGAETQYF. CDR3 nucleotide sequence: TGTGCCAGCAGCTTTTTGGGGGCTGAGACCCAGTACTTC.

This clonotype was seen a single time. This chain links TRBV11-2 with TRBJ1-1; D unresolved. The germline V and J ends were trimmed by 2 bases and 0 bases, with 7 bases remaining between them. This CDR3 region has 14 residues. CDR1 and CDR2 (germline): SGHAT, FQNNGV. CDR3 in DNA: TGTGCCAGCAGCTTATTTGGTTTGAACACTGAAGCTTTCTTT. Its protein is CASSLFGLNTEAFF. Looking up the rest from reference TRBV11-2 and TRBJ1-1 gives the full variable domain: EAGVAQSPRYKIIEKRQSVAFWCNPISGHATLYWYQQILGQGPKLLIQFQNNGVVDDSQLPKDRFSAERLKGVDSTLKIQPAKLEDSAVYLCASSLFGLNTEAFFGQGTRLTVV.

About this clonotype: This may arise from a read error, as a much more abundant clone is one base away. The chain employs TRBV12-3 or TRBV12-4 and TRBJ2-3; 7 positions agree with TRBD2. The CDR3 length is 12 residues. CDR3 residues: CVSGETFNTQYF. The CDR3 coding sequence is TGTGTCAGCGGGGAGACATTCAATACGCAGTATTTT.

There are many counts of this clonotype. The chain joins TRBV7-9 to TRBJ2-2; weak D call: TRBD2 (6 bases). CDR1 and CDR2 from the germline V gene are SEHNR and FQNEAQ (reference sequence). The V end was cut by 7 bases, the J end by 2 bases, with 8 bases between. This CDR3 contains 13 residues. The CDR3 DNA follows: TGTGCCAGCATGGGGGGAAACACCGGGGAGCTGTTTTTT. Amino acid sequence: CASMGGNTGELFF.

The chain uses TRBV7-9 and TRBJ2-3; the match to TRBD2 covers 11 bases. The CDR3 runs to 15 residues. Germline V gives CDR1 SEHNR, CDR2 FQNEAQ (reference sequence). Trimming took 4 bases from V and 4 from J; bases not matched to a gene: 4. CDR3 sequence reads: CASSSVAGGADTQYF. Here the CDR3 DNA reads TGTGCCAGCAGCTCCGTAGCGGGGGGGGCAGATACGCAGTATTTT.

V is TRBV27 and J is TRBJ2-5, with 9 nucleotides matching TRBD2. The length of the CDR3 is 16 residues. Germline V gene sequence: CDR1 MNHEY, CDR2 SMNVEV (reference sequence). V gave up 4 bases and J gave up 4 bases; unmatched junction bases: 10. The CDR3 coding sequence is TGTGCCAGCAGTTCCTTGGGCGGGGGGGAAGGAGAGACCCAGTACTTC. Its translation is CASSSLGGGEGETQYF.

This clonotype was picked up one time. V is TRBV19 and J is TRBJ2-1; TRBD2 matches at 8 bases. CDR1 is LNHDA and CDR2 is SQIVND in the germline V gene (reference sequence). CDR3 size: 15 residues. Losses at the gene ends were 1 base for V and 4 bases for J; bases not matched to a gene: 3. CDR3 sequence (DNA): TGTGCCAGTAGTATAGGAAGCGGGGGTTACAATGAGCAGTTCTTC. Residues: CASSIGSGGYNEQFF.

The DNA of the CDR3 is TGTGCCAGCAGTTTCCGACACGGGTGGAACACTGAAGCTTTCTTT. Amino acid sequence: CASSFRHGWNTEAFF. The rearrangement links TRBV28 to TRBJ1-1, with no clear D. This CDR3 contains 15 residues. The V end lost 3 bases, the J end lost 1 base, and 12 bases lay between the germline ends. Per the germline V gene, CDR1 is MDHEN and CDR2 is SYDVKM.

This clonotype was seen at least ten times. The chain uses TRBV7-9 and TRBJ2-5, with TRBD1 identical over 9 bases. The J segment lost 3 bases and the V segment lost 4 bases, leaving 3 bases of the junction unmatched. The germline V gene has CDR1 SEHNR and CDR2 FQNEAQ (reference sequence). The CDR3 has 14 amino acids. CDR3 sequence: CASSYRGREETQYF. The CDR3 DNA reads TGTGCCAGCAGCTACAGGGGGCGCGAAGAGACCCAGTACTTC.